These T cell receptor beta chains were read from a single sample in a study of T cells in Graves' hyperthyroidism and ophthalmopathy. TCRdb processed the multiplex PCR reads anew with MiXCR; each CDR3 protein has one entry. Of around 580,000 distinct CDR3 sequences in the sample, under 60% are singletons; the top ten hold 7.5% to 8.5%. Input material: peripheral blood or thyroid tissue (not recorded which). The receptor set was obtained from a woman aged 18-29 years with Graves' hyperthyroidism. The conserved cysteine and the conserved F or W are not part of the CDR3 here. D genes are given only for firm matches.

CDR3: ASSPGTKLARETQY; V: TRBV7-8; J: TRBJ2-5; D: TRBD2
CDR3: ASRSGGGWNTEAF; V: TRBV2; J: TRBJ1-1; D: TRBD1
CDR3: ASSEMTADTQY; V: TRBV6-5; J: TRBJ2-3; D: .
CDR3: SASVRGRGRLYTEAF; V: TRBV20-1; J: TRBJ1-1; D: TRBD1
CDR3: SALGLAGGYEQY; V: TRBV20-1; J: TRBJ2-7; D: TRBD2
CDR3: ATSGGGREETQY; V: TRBV15; J: TRBJ2-5; D: .
CDR3: AISAGSEGFRQETQY; V: TRBV10-3; J: TRBJ2-5; D: .
CDR3: SAREVSATYEQY; V: TRBV20-1; J: TRBJ2-7; D: .
CDR3: ASSEPQGRNKPQH; V: TRBV10-1; J: TRBJ1-5; D: .
CDR3: SVGTGWYEQY; V: TRBV29-1; J: TRBJ2-7; D: TRBD1
CDR3: ATSDTTGFGYT; V: TRBV24-1; J: TRBJ1-2; D: .
CDR3: ASSQEGTRSYGYT; V: TRBV4-3; J: TRBJ1-2; D: .
CDR3: ASSLAEGGKLF; V: TRBV7-2; J: TRBJ1-4; D: .
CDR3: ASSLPPEPQH; V: TRBV28; J: TRBJ1-5; D: .
CDR3: ASSFAGGTLPDYEQY; V: TRBV13; J: TRBJ2-7; D: TRBD2
CDR3: ASSPPGSGGAYEQY; V: TRBV4-1; J: TRBJ2-7; D: .
CDR3: ASSSTLWANEKLF; V: TRBV12-3/TRBV12-4; J: TRBJ1-4; D: .
CDR3: ASSEDSGNYEQY; V: TRBV2; J: TRBJ2-7; D: .
CDR3: ASSIKSSYNEQF; V: TRBV19; J: TRBJ2-1; D: .
CDR3: ASSLGSDHEQF; V: TRBV7-9; J: .; D: .
CDR3: ASNLMGHNEKLF; V: TRBV12-3/TRBV12-4; J: TRBJ1-4; D: .
CDR3: SARGGIYSPLH; V: TRBV20-1; J: TRBJ1-6; D: .
CDR3: ASSFGERDTGELF; V: TRBV7-9; J: TRBJ2-2; D: .
CDR3: SAYLADEQY; V: TRBV20-1; J: TRBJ2-7; D: .
CDR3: ATSDFDVSSTDTQY; V: TRBV24-1; J: TRBJ2-3; D: .
CDR3: ASSVAPAGGYEQF; V: TRBV9; J: TRBJ2-1; D: TRBD2
CDR3: ASSASGTGNGEQY; V: TRBV19; J: TRBJ2-7; D: TRBD1
CDR3: SLEGFTEAF; V: TRBV29-1; J: TRBJ1-1; D: .
CDR3: SVDIRGGSGELF; V: TRBV29-1; J: TRBJ2-2; D: .
CDR3: ASSEGTLGGAF; V: TRBV6-1; J: TRBJ1-1; D: .
CDR3: SARSWREHEQY; V: TRBV20-1; J: TRBJ2-7; D: .
CDR3: ASSLGYRGPGANVLT; V: TRBV7-8; J: TRBJ2-6; D: TRBD1
CDR3: ASSLIQGGNQPQH; V: TRBV27; J: TRBJ1-5; D: TRBD1
CDR3: ASSITAGLNTEAF; V: TRBV19; J: TRBJ1-1; D: .
CDR3: ASSEPGQGAETQY; V: TRBV25-1; J: TRBJ2-5; D: TRBD1
CDR3: SGHSGQIAMNTEAF; V: TRBV29-1; J: TRBJ1-1; D: .
CDR3: ASSLAVLTNSPLH; V: TRBV7-9; J: TRBJ1-6; D: .
CDR3: ASRGEGRVPYEQY; V: TRBV2; J: TRBJ2-7; D: TRBD2
CDR3: ATSVPGADTQY; V: TRBV24-1; J: TRBJ2-3; D: .
CDR3: SVEQENTEAF; V: TRBV29-1; J: TRBJ1-1; D: .
CDR3: ASSQQGAFNEQY; V: TRBV9; J: TRBJ2-7; D: TRBD1
CDR3: SALPLASTDTQY; V: TRBV20-1; J: .; D: TRBD2
CDR3: SARDGGGDSYEQY; V: TRBV20-1; J: TRBJ2-7; D: TRBD2
CDR3: ASSGAMSVIYNYGYT; V: TRBV7-9; J: TRBJ1-2; D: .
CDR3: ASSAGPGELF; V: TRBV18; J: TRBJ2-2; D: .
CDR3: ASSSAGAETQY; V: TRBV7-6; J: TRBJ2-5; D: .
CDR3: ASSLDRERDQPQH; V: TRBV7-8; J: TRBJ1-5; D: TRBD1
CDR3: ASSLDRQVSVKQY; V: TRBV7-2; J: TRBJ2-7; D: .
CDR3: ASSAGLAESSYEQY; V: TRBV12-3/TRBV12-4; J: TRBJ2-7; D: TRBD2
CDR3: ASSLTAGRAQH; V: TRBV7-3; J: TRBJ1-5; D: .